The rows below give T cell receptor beta chains drawn from one sample of a study of T cell responses to AZD1222 COVID-19 vaccine. Measured with immunoSEQ multiplex PCR; TCRdb has only the in-frame clones, and not every one. This table has about 110,000 clones, under 90% appearing once. The specimen was peripheral blood, collected on day 0 of AZD1222 vaccination. These receptors came from an adult in good health. Both conserved end residues are part of each CDR3. A D gene is named only where the DNA matches it firmly. Not every row has a clone size; where given, it reads once, few, many or a size class.

clone_size j_call v_call d_call cdr3_aa cdr3_nt
NA TRBJ1-2 TRBV6-2/TRBV6-3 NA CASSYVGEVGYTF TGTGCCAGCAGTTACGTCGGTGAAGTGGGCTACACCTTC
NA TRBJ1-1 TRBV18 NA CASSGRWQGETEAFF TGTGCCAGCTCAGGTCGGTGGCAGGGTGAGACTGAAGCTTTCTTT
NA TRBJ1-4 TRBV30 NA CAFPDATNEKLFF TGTGCCTTTCCAGACGCAACTAATGAAAAACTGTTTTTT
NA TRBJ1-2 TRBV28 NA CASSLGQSYGYTF TGTGCCAGCAGTTTAGGGCAGTCTTATGGCTACACCTTC
NA TRBJ1-2 TRBV7-2 TRBD1 CASSVRQGHGYTF TGTGCCAGCAGCGTCCGACAGGGACATGGCTACACCTTC
NA TRBJ2-1 TRBV29-1 NA CSVVLASEQFF TGCAGCGTTGTCCTAGCGTCTGAGCAGTTCTTC
NA TRBJ1-4 TRBV7-2 TRBD1 CASSLGSGGREKLFF TGTGCCAGCAGCTTAGGGTCAGGGGGCAGGGAAAAACTGTTTTTT
NA TRBJ2-6 TRBV19 TRBD1 CASSLTGTGGRSGANVLTF TGTGCCAGTAGTTTAACCGGGACAGGGGGCCGCTCTGGGGCCAACGTCCTGACTTTC
NA TRBJ2-7 TRBV28 TRBD2 CASSPSGRGSYEQYF TGTGCCAGCAGTCCCAGCGGGAGGGGATCCTACGAGCAGTACTTC
NA TRBJ2-7 TRBV18 NA CASSPPSQGGNEQYF TGTGCCAGCTCACCACCGAGCCAGGGGGGGAACGAGCAGTACTTC
NA TRBJ2-1 TRBV18 TRBD2 CASSPPSGGRGYNEQFF TGTGCCAGCTCACCACCTAGTGGAGGGAGGGGATACAATGAGCAGTTCTTC
NA TRBJ2-5 TRBV28 NA CASSRPVAETQYF TGTGCCAGCAGCCGCCCGGTGGCAGAGACCCAGTACTTC
NA TRBJ1-2 TRBV27 TRBD1 CASSLPGGYGYTF TGTGCCAGCAGTTTACCAGGGGGCTATGGCTACACCTTC
once TRBJ2-1 TRBV27 NA CASSLGFGYNEQFF TGTGCCAGCAGTCTAGGGTTTGGGTACAATGAGCAGTTCTTC
NA TRBJ2-2 TRBV25-1 TRBD1 CATTNDRVFTGELFF TGTGCCACCACAAACGACAGGGTGTTCACCGGGGAGCTGTTTTTT
few TRBJ1-2 TRBV4-2 TRBD1 CASSPGTGGGYGYTF TGTGCCAGCAGCCCTGGGACAGGGGGCGGATATGGCTACACCTTC
once TRBJ1-5 TRBV10-3 NA CAISESGGSNQPQHF TGTGCCATCAGTGAGTCCGGAGGTAGCAATCAGCCCCAGCATTTT
NA TRBJ2-2 TRBV6-5 TRBD2 CASGLEGTGELFF TGTGCCAGCGGACTAGAGGGCACCGGGGAGCTGTTTTTT
NA TRBJ1-1 TRBV7-2 NA CASSFDRQSQAFF TGTGCCAGCAGCTTCGACCGGCAGAGTCAAGCTTTCTTT
NA TRBJ1-1 TRBV7-8 NA CASTPRGLVTEAFF TGTGCCAGCACCCCCCGGGGCCTAGTCACTGAAGCTTTCTTT
NA TRBJ2-5 TRBV5-4 NA CASSLGAPGQETQYF TGTGCCAGCAGCTTGGGTGCCCCCGGCCAAGAGACCCAGTACTTC
NA TRBJ2-1 TRBV29-1 NA CSPRKDSGGNEQFF TGCAGCCCTCGTAAGGATAGCGGAGGCAATGAGCAGTTCTTC
once TRBJ1-1 TRBV27 NA CASRDTGAPHRAFF TGTGCCAGCCGGGACACTGGGGCCCCCCATAGAGCTTTCTTT